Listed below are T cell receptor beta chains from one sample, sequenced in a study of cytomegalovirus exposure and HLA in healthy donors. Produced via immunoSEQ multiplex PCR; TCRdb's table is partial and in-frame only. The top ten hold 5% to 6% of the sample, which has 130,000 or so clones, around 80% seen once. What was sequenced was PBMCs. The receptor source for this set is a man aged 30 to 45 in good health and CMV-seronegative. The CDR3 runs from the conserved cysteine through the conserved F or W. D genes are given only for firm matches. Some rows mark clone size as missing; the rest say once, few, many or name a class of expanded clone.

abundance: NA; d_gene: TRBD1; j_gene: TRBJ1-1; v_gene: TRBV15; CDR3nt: TGTGCCACCAGCAGAGACAGGGGGCAGTGGAACACTGAAGCTTTCTTT; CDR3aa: CATSRDRGQWNTEAFF
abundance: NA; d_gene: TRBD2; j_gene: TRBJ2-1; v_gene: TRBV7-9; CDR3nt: TGTGCCAGCAGGATGACTAGCGGGAGTGACAATGAGCAGTTCTTC; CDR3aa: CASRMTSGSDNEQFF
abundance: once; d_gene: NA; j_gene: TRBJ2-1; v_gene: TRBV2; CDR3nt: TGTGCCAGCAGTATGGGGGGCTCCTACAATGAGCAGTTCTTC; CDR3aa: CASSMGGSYNEQFF
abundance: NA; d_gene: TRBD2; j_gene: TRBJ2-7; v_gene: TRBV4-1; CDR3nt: TGCGCCAGCAGCCAAGCCAGCGGGAGCTCCTACGAGCAGTACTTC; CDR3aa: CASSQASGSSYEQYF
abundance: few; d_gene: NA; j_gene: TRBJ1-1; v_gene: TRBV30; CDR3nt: TGTGCCTGGAGCGCAGGGTGGACTGAAGCTTTCTTT; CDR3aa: CAWSAGWTEAFF
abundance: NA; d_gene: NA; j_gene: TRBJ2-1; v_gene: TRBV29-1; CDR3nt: TGCAGCGTTGATAGACAGGCGAACAATGAGCAGTTCTTC; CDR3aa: CSVDRQANNEQFF
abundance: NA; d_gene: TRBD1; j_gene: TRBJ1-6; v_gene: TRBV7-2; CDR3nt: TGTGCCAGCAGCTTTGGACAGGCTATACGGCATTCACCCCTCCACTTT; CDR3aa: CASSFGQAIRHSPLHF
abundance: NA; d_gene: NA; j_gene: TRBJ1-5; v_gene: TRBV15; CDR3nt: TGTGCCACCAGCAGAGATCGGGAGAGAAGCAATCAGCCCCAGCATTTT; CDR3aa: CATSRDRERSNQPQHF
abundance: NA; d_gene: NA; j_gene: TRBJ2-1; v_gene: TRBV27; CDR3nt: TGTGCCAGCAGCCAAACAGTTCCCTCCTACAATGAGCAGTTCTTC; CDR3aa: CASSQTVPSYNEQFF
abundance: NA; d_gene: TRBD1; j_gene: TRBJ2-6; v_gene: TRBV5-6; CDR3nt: TGTGCCAGCAGCCAACAGGGGACACTCTCTGGGGCCAACGTCCTGACTTTC; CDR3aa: CASSQQGTLSGANVLTF
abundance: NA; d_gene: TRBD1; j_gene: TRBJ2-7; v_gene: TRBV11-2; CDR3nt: TGTGCCAGCAGCTCCCCCCGACAGGGGGCCCACGAGCAGTACTTC; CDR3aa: CASSSPRQGAHEQYF
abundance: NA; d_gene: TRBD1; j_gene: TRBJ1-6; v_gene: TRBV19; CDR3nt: TGTGCCAGTAGACTGACAGGGGTCGAATCACCCCTCCACTTT; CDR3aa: CASRLTGVESPLHF
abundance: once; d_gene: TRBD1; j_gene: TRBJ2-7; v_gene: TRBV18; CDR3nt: TGTGCCAGCTCACCACGGCCAGGGACAGGGGGCCGAAACGAGCAGTACTTC; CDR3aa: CASSPRPGTGGRNEQYF
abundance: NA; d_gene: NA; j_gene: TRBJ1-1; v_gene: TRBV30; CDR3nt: TGTGCCTGGAGTCGGAGAACTGAAGCTTTCTTT; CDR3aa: CAWSRRTEAFF
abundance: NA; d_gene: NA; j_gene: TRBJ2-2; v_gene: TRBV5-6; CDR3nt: TGTGCCAGCAGTCGAAGGGGCAACACCGGGGAGCTGTTTTTT; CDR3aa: CASSRRGNTGELFF
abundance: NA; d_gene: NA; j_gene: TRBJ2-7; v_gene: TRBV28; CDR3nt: TGTGCCAGCAGTTTAGGCTGGACAGTATACGAGCAGTACTTC; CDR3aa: CASSLGWTVYEQYF
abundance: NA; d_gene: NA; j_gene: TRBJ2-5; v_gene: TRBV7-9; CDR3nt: TGTGCCAGCAGTCCAGAGCCGGGTCGAGGAGCTCAAGAGACCCAGTACTTC; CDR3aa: CASSPEPGRGAQETQYF
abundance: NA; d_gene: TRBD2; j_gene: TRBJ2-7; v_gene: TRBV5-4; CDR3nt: TGTGCCGGTTCTAGCGGGAGCTCCTACGAGCAGTACTTC; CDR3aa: CAGSSGSSYEQYF
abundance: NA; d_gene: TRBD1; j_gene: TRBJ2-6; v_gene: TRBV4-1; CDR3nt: TGCGCCAGCAGCGGCCGGGACAGGGGGTCTTCTGGGGCCAACGTCCTGACTTTC; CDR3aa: CASSGRDRGSSGANVLTF
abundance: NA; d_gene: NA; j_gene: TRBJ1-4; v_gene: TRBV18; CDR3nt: TGTGCCAGCTCACCCCCCGGCAGGGGTGGTGAAAAACTGTTTTTT; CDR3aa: CASSPPGRGGEKLFF
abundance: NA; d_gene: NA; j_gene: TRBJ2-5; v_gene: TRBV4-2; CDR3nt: TGTGCCAGCAGCCAAGAGGTATTAGAAGAGACCCAGTACTTC; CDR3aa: CASSQEVLEETQYF
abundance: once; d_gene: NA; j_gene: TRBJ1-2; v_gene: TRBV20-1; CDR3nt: TGCAGTGCTAGGACAGGTTATGGCTACACCTTC; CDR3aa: CSARTGYGYTF
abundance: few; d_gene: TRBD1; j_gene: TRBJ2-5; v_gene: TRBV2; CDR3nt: TGTGCCAGCAGTGGAGGGACAGGGGGCGAGACCCAGTACTTC; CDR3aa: CASSGGTGGETQYF
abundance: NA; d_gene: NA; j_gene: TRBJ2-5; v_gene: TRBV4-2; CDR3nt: TGTGCCAGCAGCCAAGGGCGGGATCTAAAGACCCAGTACTTC; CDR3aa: CASSQGRDLKTQYF
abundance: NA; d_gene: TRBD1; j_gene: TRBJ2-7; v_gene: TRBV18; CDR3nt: TGTGCCAGCTCACTGGGACAGATTACCTACGAGCAGTACTTC; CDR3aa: CASSLGQITYEQYF
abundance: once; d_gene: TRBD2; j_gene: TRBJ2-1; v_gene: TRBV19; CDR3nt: TGTGCCAGTAGTGGGACTAGCGGGGGACGAATTCGCTCCTACAATGAGCAGTTCTTC; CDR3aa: CASSGTSGGRIRSYNEQFF
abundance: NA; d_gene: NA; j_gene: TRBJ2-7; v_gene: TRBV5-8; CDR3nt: TGTGCCAGCAGCTTGGCCGTCTACCGAGAGGGATCCTACGAGCAGTACTTC; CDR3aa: CASSLAVYREGSYEQYF
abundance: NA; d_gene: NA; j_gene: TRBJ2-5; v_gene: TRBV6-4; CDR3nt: TGTGCCAGCAGTATATCCCAGGGAGAGACCCAGTACTTC; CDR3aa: CASSISQGETQYF
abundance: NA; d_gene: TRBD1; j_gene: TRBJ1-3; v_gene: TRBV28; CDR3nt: TGTGCCAGCAGCCGACAGGGCTCTGGAAACACCATATATTTT; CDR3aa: CASSRQGSGNTIYF
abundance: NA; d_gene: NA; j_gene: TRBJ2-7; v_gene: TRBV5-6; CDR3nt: TGTGCCAGCAACCCGGGGAGCATCCAAGAATACGAGCAGTACTTC; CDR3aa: CASNPGSIQEYEQYF
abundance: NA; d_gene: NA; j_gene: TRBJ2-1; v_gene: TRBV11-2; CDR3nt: TGTGCCAGCAGCTTAGCCTTCGGGACAAACTCCTACAATGAGCAGTTCTTC; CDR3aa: CASSLAFGTNSYNEQFF
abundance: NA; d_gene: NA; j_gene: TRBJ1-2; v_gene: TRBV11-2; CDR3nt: TGTGCCAGCAGCCTAAAGGGCAGGGAGGTTTGGACCTTC; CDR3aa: CASSLKGREVWTF
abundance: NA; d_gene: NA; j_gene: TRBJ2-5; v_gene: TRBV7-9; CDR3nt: TGTGCCAGCAGCGACCCCTACAGGGAACAAGAGACCCAGTACTTC; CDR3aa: CASSDPYREQETQYF
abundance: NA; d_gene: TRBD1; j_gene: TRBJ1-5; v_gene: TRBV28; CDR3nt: TGTGCCAGCAGTCAGGGGACAGTTAATCAGCCCCAGCATTTT; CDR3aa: CASSQGTVNQPQHF
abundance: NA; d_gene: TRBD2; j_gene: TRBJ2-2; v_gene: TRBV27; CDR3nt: TGTGCCAGCAGTCCCGGACGGGGGGGATTGAACACCGGGGAGCTGTTTTTT; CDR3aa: CASSPGRGGLNTGELFF
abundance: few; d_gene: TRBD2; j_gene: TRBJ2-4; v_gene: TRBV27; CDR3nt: TGTGCCAGCAGTTTTCGGGGAGGGGAAAACATTCAGTACTTC; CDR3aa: CASSFRGGENIQYF
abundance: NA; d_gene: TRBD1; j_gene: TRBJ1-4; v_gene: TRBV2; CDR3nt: TGTGCCAGCATTCTCCTACCGGGACAGGGGAATGAAAAACTGTTTTTT; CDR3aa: CASILLPGQGNEKLFF
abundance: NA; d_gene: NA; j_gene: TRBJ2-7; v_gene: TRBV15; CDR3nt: TGTGCCACCAGCAGAGATGTTCAGGGGTCCTACGAGCAGTACTTC; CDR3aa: CATSRDVQGSYEQYF
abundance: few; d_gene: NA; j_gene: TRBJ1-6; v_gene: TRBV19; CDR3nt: TGTGCCAGTACGGCAGCCCAGGGATCACCCCTCCACTTT; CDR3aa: CASTAAQGSPLHF
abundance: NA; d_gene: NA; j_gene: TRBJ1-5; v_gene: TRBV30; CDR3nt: TGTGCCTGGACCGAAGCATTAAATCAGCCCCAGCATTTT; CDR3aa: CAWTEALNQPQHF
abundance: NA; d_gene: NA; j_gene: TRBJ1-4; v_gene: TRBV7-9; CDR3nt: TGTGCCAGCAGCTTAGTCGGGAAACTGTTTTTT; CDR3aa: CASSLVGKLFF
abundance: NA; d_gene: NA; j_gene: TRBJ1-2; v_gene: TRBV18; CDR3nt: TGTGCCAGCTCACCAAGTCGGGGGTTCTATGGCTACACCTTC; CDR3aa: CASSPSRGFYGYTF
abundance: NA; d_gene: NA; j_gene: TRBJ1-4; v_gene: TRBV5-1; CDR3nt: TGCGCCAGCAGCGTTCAGGGAACTAATGAAAAACTGTTTTTT; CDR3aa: CASSVQGTNEKLFF
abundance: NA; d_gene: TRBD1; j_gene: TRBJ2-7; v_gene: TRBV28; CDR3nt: TGTGCCAGCAGTTCGGGACAGTCTTACGAGCAGTACTTC; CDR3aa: CASSSGQSYEQYF
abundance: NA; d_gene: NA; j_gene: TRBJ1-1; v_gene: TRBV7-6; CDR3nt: TGTGCCAGCAGCTTAGAAGCAGGGTCGGAGACTGAAGCTTTCTTT; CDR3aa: CASSLEAGSETEAFF